The 7 T cell receptor beta chains given below trace back to one sample, sequenced in a study of graft-versus-host responses after intestinal transplantation (dated by TCRdb to the early 2020s). Receptors were amplified or captured by the immunoSEQ multiplex PCR assay. TCRdb obtained this table from immuneACCESS and retained in-frame rearrangements with V and J assigned. These tables miss some clones; where compared with another copy, unresolved V genes account for less than half of the shortfall, and the remainder is unexplained. The sample includes under 50,000 clones, with just over 90% observed a single time. The ten largest clones capture less than 4.5% of the sample. The specimen was PBMCs, collected approximately 700 days after intestinal transplantation. The receptors stem from a human patient who received an intestinal transplant, so some T cells may come from the graft donor.

The CDR3 region has the DNA TGTGCCAGCAGCTTGGCGAGGGGGAGGACAGATACGCAGTATTTT. Protein sequence: CASSLARGRTDTQYF. This chain links TRBV5-4 with TRBJ2-3; D is tentatively TRBD1 or TRBD2 (6 bases each). The CDR3 extends over 15 amino acids. In germline, CDR1 is SGHNT, CDR2 YYREEE (reference sequence). V lost 0 bases and J 3 bases, leaving 11 bases between the germline ends. Looking up the rest from reference TRBV5-4 and TRBJ2-3 gives the full variable domain: ETGVTQSPTHLIKTRGQQVTLRCSSQSGHNTVSWYQQALGQGPQFIFQYYREEENGRGNFPPRFSGLQFPNYSSELNVNALELDDSALYLCASSLARGRTDTQYFGPGTRLTVL.

The gene calls are TRBV14 and TRBJ2-1; D may be TRBD1 (6 bases). CDR3 length equals 16 residues. The V gene lost 1 base and the J gene lost 7 bases, with 17 bases spanning the gap. CDR1 is SGHDN and CDR2 is FVKESK in the germline V gene. The CDR3 DNA sequence: TGTGCCAGCAGCCAAGTCTGGCAGGGGAAAGGTAATGAGCAGTTCTTC. Translated, it gives CASSQVWQGKGNEQFF. The complete variable domain, with remaining parts taken from reference TRBV14 and TRBJ2-1, reads EAGVTQFPSHSVIEKGQTVTLRCDPISGHDNLYWYRRVMGKEIKFLLHFVKESKQDESGMPNNRFLAERTGGTYSTLKVQPAELEDSGVYFCASSQVWQGKGNEQFFGPGTRLTVL.

This sequence joins TRBV5-3 and TRBJ2-7; D gene ambiguous. TRBV5-3 is filed as an ORF, its function uncertain. CDR3 length equals 11 residues. With 8 bases removed from V and 2 bases from J, the gap between germline ends came to 8 bases. CDR3 in amino acids: CASSKAYEQYF. The CDR3 nucleotides read TGTGCCAGCAGCAAAGCCTACGAGCAGTACTTC.

V and J are TRBV6-5 and TRBJ1-1, with D perhaps matching TRBD1 (6 bases). The CDR3 is 16 residues long. V dropped 2 bases and J dropped 0 bases, with 13 bases sitting between them. The germline CDR1 and CDR2 sequences are MNHEY and SVGAGI. The chain's CDR3 is CASSYEGVGMNTEAFF. The CDR3, as DNA: TGTGCCAGCAGTTACGAGGGGGTAGGAATGAACACTGAAGCTTTCTTT.

The chain combines TRBV5-1 with TRBJ2-1; 13 bases match TRBD2. Germline CDR1 and CDR2: SGHRS and YFSETQ. The J segment lost 5 bases and the V segment lost 4 bases, leaving 6 bases of the junction unmatched. The CDR3 sequence is 16 residues long. The CDR3 region is CASSAGTSGMHNEQFF. The CDR3 bases are TGCGCCAGCAGCGCCGGGACTAGCGGGATGCACAATGAGCAGTTCTTC.

The chain joins TRBV5-1 to TRBJ2-3, with 7 bases aligning to TRBD1. With 0 bases clipped from V and 5 bases from J, the junction kept 6 bases outside the gene matches. Germline CDR1 and CDR2: SGHRS and YFSETQ. The CDR3 has 15 amino acids. The CDR3 bases are TGCGCCAGCAGCTTGGAAACAGGGGTCGAAGATACGCAGTATTTT. Translation: CASSLETGVEDTQYF.

The V gene is TRBV18, the J gene TRBJ2-3, with a tentative D call TRBD1 (5 bases). The V gene lost 8 bases and the J gene lost 4 bases, with 13 bases spanning the gap. The germline V gene encodes CDR1 KGHSH and CDR2 LQKENI. This CDR3 is 13 amino acids long. CDR3 protein: CASHLAGSDTQYF. The CDR3 DNA reads as TGTGCCAGCCATCTGGCAGGGTCAGATACGCAGTATTTT.